The TCR beta chain under discussion was sequenced for a study of OX40 agonist ivuxolimab in advanced cancers. Regarding the study as a whole: Averaged across samples, CD8+ T cells carried more expanded clones than CD4+ did.

CDR3 size: 14 residues. The germline V gene encodes CDR1 SQVTM and CDR2 ANQGSEA. The V end was cut by 3 bases, the J end by 5 bases, with 16 bases between. TCRdb's copy holds only in-frame clones and misses some; the assay was immunoSEQ multiplex PCR. Among about 83,000 clones listed, around 84% were seen once. Details on this clone: The antigen remains unidentified.

The J gene is TRBJ1-1, the V gene TRBV29-1; D ambiguous. Sequenced here: CD4+ or CD8+ T cells sorted from blood, sampled in a trial of the OX40 agonist ivuxolimab. The clonotype comes from an adult with an advanced solid tumor such as melanoma, head and neck, liver or kidney cancer. CDR3 residues: CSVEWAGRGTEAFF. The DNA of the CDR3 is TGCAGCGTTGAGTGGGCCGGACGGGGTACTGAAGCTTTCTTT. Together with reference TRBV29-1 and TRBJ1-1, the CDR3 gives the full variable domain: SAVISQKPSRDICQRGTSLTIQCQVDSQVTMMFWYRQQPGQSLTLIATANQGSEATYESGFVIDKFPISRPNLTFSTLTVSNMSPEDSSIYLCSVEWAGRGTEAFFGQGTRLTVV.